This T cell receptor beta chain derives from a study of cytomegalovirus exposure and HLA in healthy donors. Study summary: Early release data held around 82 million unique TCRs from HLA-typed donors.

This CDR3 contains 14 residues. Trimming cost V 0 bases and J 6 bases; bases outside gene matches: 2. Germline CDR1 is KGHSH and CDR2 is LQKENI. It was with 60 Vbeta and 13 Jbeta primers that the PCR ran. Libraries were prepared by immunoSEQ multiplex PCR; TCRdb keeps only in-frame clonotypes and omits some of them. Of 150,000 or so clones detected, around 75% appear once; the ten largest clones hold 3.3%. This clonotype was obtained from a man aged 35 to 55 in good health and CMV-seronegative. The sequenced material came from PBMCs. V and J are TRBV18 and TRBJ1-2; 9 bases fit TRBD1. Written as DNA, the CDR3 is TGTGCCAGCTCACCACCCGACAGGGGGAATGGCTACACCTTC. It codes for CASSPPDRGNGYTF.